Listed here are 31 T cell receptor beta chains from one sample, sequenced in a study of blood T cell repertoires in COVID-19 (dated by TCRdb to about 2020). The protocol used for the library was the immunoSEQ multiplex PCR assay. TCRdb stores this immuneACCESS table with in-frame sequences only. Part of the clones is absent; in the studies checked, under half of the shortfall reflects unresolved V genes, and no reason is known for the rest. Recorded for this sample are about 250,000 clones; 85% to 95% of them occurred a single time. About 1.9% of the sample comes from the top ten. Sequenced material: PBMCs or T cells enriched from blood (not recorded which). These receptors came from a young woman who had recovered from COVID-19.

The rearrangement uses TRBV5-6 and TRBJ2-7; the D is unclear. The CDR3 is 13 residues long. The germline V gene encodes CDR1 SGHDT and CDR2 YYEEEE. The V and J ends lost 1 base and 3 bases respectively, with 8 bases between them. CDR3 sequence: CASSLRQVYEQYF. CDR3 in DNA: TGTGCCAGCAGCTTGAGGCAGGTCTACGAGCAGTACTTC.

The gene calls are TRBV5-1 and TRBJ1-3, with 7 bases matching TRBD1. With V trimmed by 3 bases and J by 0 bases, 6 bases remained unmatched. CDR3 length equals 16 residues. Germline CDR1 and CDR2: SGHRS and YFSETQ. CDR3 sequence reads: CASSWDSINSGNTIYF. For the CDR3, the DNA is TGCGCCAGCAGCTGGGACAGTATTAACTCTGGAAACACCATATATTTT. Filled out from reference TRBV5-1 and TRBJ1-3, the complete variable domain reads KAGVTQTPRYLIKTRGQQVTLSCSPISGHRSVSWYQQTPGQGLQFLFEYFSETQRNKGNFPGRFSGRQFSNSRSEMNVSTLELGDSALYLCASSWDSINSGNTIYFGEGSWLTVV.

The table lists this clone with a count of one. The V call is TRBV4-3, the J call TRBJ2-5; 7 bases line up with TRBD1. The CDR3 contains 15 residues. Germline-derived CDR1 and CDR2 are LGHNA and YSLEER. J gave up 4 bases and V 6 bases, and 11 bases lay outside the gene matches. The CDR3 bases are TGCGCCAGCAGTTGGACAGGCAATAGGGGAGAGACCCAGTACTTC. Its protein product is CASSWTGNRGETQYF.

V and J are TRBV4-1 and TRBJ2-5, with 12 bases aligning to TRBD2. This CDR3 has 16 residues. Germline loops: CDR1 MGHRA, CDR2 YSYEKL. Trimming at V came to 2 bases and at J to 5 bases, leaving 6 bases not matched to a gene. The CDR3 loop reads CASSQLAGGARETQYF. CDR3 bases: TGCGCCAGCAGCCAACTAGCGGGGGGGGCGAGGGAGACCCAGTACTTC.

This clone was found a few times. The chain couples TRBV28 to TRBJ1-2; TRBD1 matches 9 bases. J was trimmed by 7 bases and V by 5 bases; bases with no gene match: 11. The CDR3 has 15 amino acids. Germline CDR1 reads MDHEN; CDR2 reads SYDVKM. The chain's CDR3 is CASSLISGTGPGYTF. The CDR3 bases are TGTGCCAGCAGTCTAATCTCCGGGACAGGGCCTGGCTACACCTTC.

The chain links TRBV1 to TRBJ2-2; TRBD2 is the table's D call and was not checked against the DNA. TRBV1 is labeled a pseudogene. This CDR3 has 19 residues. The DNA of the CDR3 is TGCACCAGCAGCCAAGAGCTTACTAGCGGGAGACTCGACACCGGGGAGCTGTTTTTT. Amino acids: CTSSQELTSGRLDTGELFF.

This rearrangement joins TRBV7-9 to TRBJ1-2, with a tentative D call TRBD1 (6 bases). Trimming shortened V by 2 bases and J by 6 bases, and 19 bases separated the two germline ends. Germline CDR1 reads SEHNR; CDR2 reads FQNEAQ (reference sequence). This CDR3 has 16 amino acids. CDR3 amino acids: CASSLPSGGGHNGYTF. The CDR3 nucleotides are TGTGCCAGCAGCTTACCCTCGGGAGGGGGACACAATGGCTACACCTTC.

The rearrangement joins TRBV6-1 to TRBJ1-6, with D unclear. Germline V CDR1 and CDR2: MNHNS, SASEGT. Trimming pared 3 bases from V and 6 bases from J, leaving 9 bases between. The CDR3 runs 14 residues. The CDR3 nucleotides are TGTGCCAGCAGTGAGAGCACCCCTAATTCACCCCTCCACTTT. This gives the protein CASSESTPNSPLHF.

The chain joins TRBV19 to TRBJ2-3; 7 bases fit TRBD2. Germline CDR1 LNHDA, CDR2 SQIVND (reference sequence). There are 18 residues in the CDR3. J was trimmed by 2 bases and V by 3 bases; bases with no gene match: 14. The chain's CDR3 is CASSMEGPSGRNTDTQYF. Here the CDR3 DNA reads TGTGCCAGTAGTATGGAAGGCCCTAGCGGTCGAAACACAGATACGCAGTATTTT.

This sequence joins TRBV6-5 and TRBJ2-2; the match to TRBD2 covers 8 bases. The CDR3 consists of 15 residues. The J segment lost 5 bases and the V segment lost 6 bases, leaving 8 bases of the junction unmatched. Germline V gene lookup returns CDR1 MNHEY and CDR2 SVGAGI. The CDR3 loop is CASSQPGGPTGELFF. DNA for the CDR3: TGTGCCAGCAGCCAACCGGGGGGGCCGACCGGGGAGCTGTTTTTT.

CDR3: CASSIDTATNEKLFF. The CDR3 DNA sequence: TGTGCCAGCAGTATCGACACCGCAACTAATGAAAAACTGTTTTTT. The rearrangement links TRBV2 to TRBJ1-4; D is uncertain. This CDR3 comprises 15 residues. Germline lookup yields CDR1 SNHLY and CDR2 FYNNEI. Trimming stripped 5 bases from V and 0 bases from J, with 10 bases between.

V is TRBV11-2 and J is TRBJ2-3; TRBD2 aligns across 10 bases. The V and J ends lost 0 bases and 2 bases, in that order; junction bases with no gene match: 5. Per germline, CDR1 SGHAT and CDR2 FQNNGV. The CDR3 sequence is 17 residues long. CDR3 protein: CASSLEYLAGVTDTQYF. For the CDR3, the DNA is TGTGCCAGCAGCTTAGAGTACCTAGCGGGAGTCACAGATACGCAGTATTTT. The full variable domain, completed using reference TRBV11-2 and TRBJ2-3, is EAGVAQSPRYKIIEKRQSVAFWCNPISGHATLYWYQQILGQGPKLLIQFQNNGVVDDSQLPKDRFSAERLKGVDSTLKIQPAKLEDSAVYLCASSLEYLAGVTDTQYFGPGTRLTVL.

The rearrangement uses TRBV28 and TRBJ2-7; tentative D call: TRBD1 (5 bases). V was cut by 4 bases and J by 2 bases, with 15 bases left in between. Germline CDR1 and CDR2: MDHEN and SYDVKM. The CDR3 loop spans 15 amino acids. The CDR3 sequence is CASSSNLRVTYEQYF. CDR3 nucleotide sequence: TGTGCCAGCAGTTCCAATCTCAGGGTTACCTACGAGCAGTACTTC.

The chain employs TRBV5-5 and TRBJ2-1; 8 bases are a match to TRBD2. Trimming cost V 3 bases and J 0 bases; bases outside gene matches: 8. CDR1 and CDR2 from the germline V gene are SGHKS and YYEKEE (reference sequence). The CDR3 is made up of 17 amino acids. CDR3 nucleotides: TGTGCCAGCAGCTCCGGACTAGCCAACCCCTCCTACAATGAGCAGTTCTTC. Translating gives CASSSGLANPSYNEQFF.

The chain joins TRBV9 to TRBJ1-6; unclear D gene. V was clipped by 4 bases and J by 10 bases, with 15 bases between them. CDR1 and CDR2 from the germline V gene are SGDLS and YYNGEE. CDR3 size: 14 residues. The CDR3 region has the DNA TGTGCCAGCAGCCTGGTAGGCACCGGGTCACCCCTCCACTTT. Amino acid sequence: CASSLVGTGSPLHF.

This sequence joins TRBV4-1 and TRBJ2-1, with 8 bases lining up with TRBD2. The germline gives CDR1 MGHRA, CDR2 YSYEKL. J lost 0 bases, V lost 4 bases, and 11 bases had no gene match. CDR3 length: 18 residues. CDR3 in DNA: TGCGCCAGCAGCCGAGGGGTGACTAGCGTAAGCTCCTACAATGAGCAGTTCTTC. As protein: CASSRGVTSVSSYNEQFF.

The rearrangement links TRBV6-5 to TRBJ1-3; a possible D gene is TRBD1 (6 bases). V was trimmed by 8 bases and J by 2 bases, leaving 13 bases between them. From germline, CDR1 is MNHEY and CDR2 SVGAGI. This CDR3 has 14 residues. CDR3 loop: CASGPGTTGNTIYF. The CDR3 nucleotides read TGTGCCAGCGGTCCCGGGACAACTGGAAACACCATATATTTT.

The chain combines TRBV19 with TRBJ1-5; no clear D gene. The V and J ends lost 7 bases and 7 bases respectively, with 14 bases between them. CDR3 length: 13 amino acids. Germline loops: CDR1 LNHDA, CDR2 SQIVND (reference sequence). This CDR3 is CASMVGSQQPQHF. Here the CDR3 DNA reads TGTGCCAGTATGGTAGGGAGTCAACAGCCCCAGCATTTT.

The gene calls are TRBV6-2 or TRBV6-3 and TRBJ1-5, with D unclear. Trimming stripped 3 bases from V and 3 bases from J, with 3 bases between. CDR1 and CDR2 (germline): MNHEY, SVGEGT. The CDR3 is 12 amino acids. CDR3: CASSYINQPQHF. CDR3 nucleotides: TGTGCCAGCAGTTATATCAATCAGCCCCAGCATTTT.

This clone was counted a single time. The chain uses TRBV7-2 and TRBJ1-2; 7 nucleotides agree with TRBD1. From germline, CDR1 is SGHTA and CDR2 FQGNSA. The CDR3 contains 13 residues. The V segment lost 1 base and the J segment 7 bases; nucleotides outside the gene matches: 3. The CDR3 spells CASSLGTGGGYTF. CDR3 DNA: TGTGCCAGCAGCTTAGGGACAGGAGGTGGCTACACCTTC.

The chain uses TRBV27 and TRBJ1-2; D unresolved. CDR3 size: 11 residues. The V end lost 7 bases, the J end lost 7 bases, and 10 bases lay between the germline ends. Germline-derived CDR1 and CDR2 are MNHEY and SMNVEV (reference sequence). The CDR3 here is CASIGEGGYTF. CDR3 in DNA: TGTGCCAGCATCGGGGAGGGTGGCTACACCTTC.

This clone was seen only once. The rearrangement uses TRBV9 and TRBJ2-7; TRBD2 is a possible D gene (5 bases). The CDR3 spans 17 residues. Trimming shortened V by 0 bases and J by 2 bases, and 18 bases separated the two germline ends. Germline V gene data show CDR1 as SGDLS and CDR2 as YYNGEE. This chain's CDR3 is CASSVVPEADRAYEQYF. The DNA of the CDR3 is TGTGCCAGCAGCGTAGTCCCAGAAGCGGATAGGGCCTACGAGCAGTACTTC.

The chain is built from TRBV5-5 and TRBJ1-2; 7 nucleotides agree with TRBD1. Germline V lookup: CDR1 SGHKS, CDR2 YYEKEE (reference sequence). V lost 1 base and J lost 4; bases outside the gene matches: 7. The CDR3 loop spans 15 amino acids. Here the CDR3 reads CASSLSGQSSYGYTF. The CDR3 coding sequence is TGTGCCAGCAGCTTGTCGGGACAGAGTTCCTATGGCTACACCTTC.

This rearrangement joins TRBV6-2 or TRBV6-3 to TRBJ1-6; 9 nucleotides line up with TRBD1. The V segment lost 4 bases and the J segment 7 bases; nucleotides outside the gene matches: 5. The CDR3 totals 15 residues. The germline V gene encodes CDR1 MNHEY and CDR2 SVGEGT. The CDR3 DNA reads TGTGCCAGCAGTTTACAGGGGGCGCGGAATTCACCCCTCCACTTT. This gives the protein CASSLQGARNSPLHF.

V gene TRBV9 combines with J gene TRBJ1-6; a weak D match, TRBD1 (5 bases). This CDR3 spans 15 amino acids. The V gene's germline CDR1 is SGDLS and CDR2 YYNGEE. Trimming cost V 4 bases and J 6 bases, with 14 bases left between them. CDR3 amino acids: CASSPRTGTNSPLHF. In DNA, the CDR3 is TGTGCCAGCAGCCCGAGAACAGGAACTAATTCACCCCTCCACTTT.

The chain links TRBV24-1 to TRBJ2-1, with a possible D match to TRBD2 (5 bases). V was clipped by 6 bases and J by 5 bases, with 7 bases between them. CDR1 is KGHDR, CDR2 SFDVKD, per germline. This CDR3 is built from 12 residues. This CDR3 reads CATSRLHNEQFF. The CDR3 DNA is TGTGCCACCAGTCGACTACACAATGAGCAGTTCTTC.

The chain employs TRBV11-2 and TRBJ1-1; D remains unclear. The germline V gene has CDR1 SGHAT and CDR2 FQNNGV. Trimming removed 1 base at V and 0 bases at J, with 12 bases between. CDR3 length equals 16 residues. The CDR3 DNA reads as TGTGCCAGCAGCTTAGTTCCAGGATACCTGAACACTGAAGCTTTCTTT. This sequence encodes CASSLVPGYLNTEAFF.

The CDR3 loop reads CASSTLGDRFPDTQYF. Written as DNA, the CDR3 is TGTGCCAGTAGTACCCTTGGGGACAGGTTCCCAGATACGCAGTATTTT. The chain has TRBV19 and TRBJ2-3, with 8 bases identical to TRBD1. The CDR3 consists of 16 residues. Germline V gene lookup returns CDR1 LNHDA and CDR2 SQIVND (reference sequence). Unmatched junction bases numbered 10, after V lost 4 bases and J lost 4 bases.

The genes are TRBV6-1 and TRBJ2-3; a possible D gene is TRBD1 (5 bases). V shed 2 bases and J shed 5 bases, with 11 bases lying between them. Germline-derived CDR1 and CDR2 are MNHNS and SASEGT. The CDR3 loop spans 14 amino acids. The CDR3 is CASSERGRVDTQYF. As DNA, the CDR3 is TGTGCCAGCAGTGAAAGGGGCAGGGTAGATACGCAGTATTTT.

The CDR3 reads CASSFGLEETQYF. The DNA of the CDR3 is TGTGCCAGCAGTTTCGGACTAGAAGAGACCCAGTACTTC. This chain connects TRBV12-3 or TRBV12-4 to TRBJ2-5; 7 bases line up with TRBD2. The CDR3 is 13 residues long. V shed 3 bases, J shed 3 bases, and the junction held 1 base outside the gene matches.

Points on this clone: Other DNA sequences in this specimen translate into the identical CDR3. The chain is built from TRBV12-3 or TRBV12-4 and TRBJ1-5, with a possible D match to TRBD1 (5 bases). The V end lost 5 bases, the J end lost 4 bases, and 6 bases lay between the germline ends. The CDR3 contains 12 residues. For the CDR3, the DNA is TGTGCCAGCAGTCCAGGGAATCAGCCCCAGCATTTT. It codes for CASSPGNQPQHF.